This T cell receptor beta chain was found in a study of cytomegalovirus exposure and HLA in healthy donors. Points from the study as a whole: Further analysis was carried out later, and it showed several of the most significant clusters appearing linked to common viral pathogens. In vitro data verified a few CMV-associated chains as specific for CMV antigens.

Unmatched junction bases numbered 7, after V lost 4 bases and J lost 2 bases. This CDR3 is 16 amino acids long. Germline-derived CDR1 and CDR2 are KGHSH and LQKENI. The primer mix had 60 Vbeta and 13 Jbeta primers. The table came from immunoSEQ multiplex PCR; TCRdb's copy has only in-frame clones and leaves some out. The sample shows about 220,000 clones, 76% of them seen only once. This clone came up once. Its antigen is still unknown. The TCR was taken from a man aged 18 to 35 in good health and CMV-seronegative. Sequencing was performed on PBMCs. The chain has TRBV18 and TRBJ2-1; TRBD2 matches at 8 bases. The CDR3: CASSLSMGLAYNEQFF. Here the CDR3 DNA reads TGTGCCAGCTCACTAAGTATGGGACTAGCCTACAATGAGCAGTTCTTC.